The sequence of this T cell receptor (beta chain) was determined in a study of Graves' ophthalmopathy and Graves' hyperthyroidism. Points on this clonotype: Sequence at one end of the junction differs from germline and may be a read error.

If patients had other autoimmune diseases, uncontrolled infections, pregnancy or lactation, they were excluded. CDR1 is MGHDK, CDR2 SYGVNS, per germline. The CDR3 runs to 15 residues. RNA transcripts were the source from which TCR beta CDR3 regions were amplified. HTBI primers were used in a first-round RT-PCR, which preceded a second-round multiplex PCR. TCRdb reanalysed the multiplex PCR reads using MiXCR and keeps one entry per CDR3 protein. The sample carries some 1.1 million distinct CDR3 sequences, about 35% recorded once. J is TRBJ1-1 and V is TRBV25-1; 8 positions agree with TRBD1. Source material: peripheral blood or thyroid tissue (not recorded which). This clonotype was sampled from an adult man with Graves' hyperthyroidism. The chain's CDR3 is CTSSQFVGGQEEAFF. CDR3 in DNA: TGTACCAGCAGTCAGTTTGTCGGGGGACAGGAAGAAGCTTTCTTT.